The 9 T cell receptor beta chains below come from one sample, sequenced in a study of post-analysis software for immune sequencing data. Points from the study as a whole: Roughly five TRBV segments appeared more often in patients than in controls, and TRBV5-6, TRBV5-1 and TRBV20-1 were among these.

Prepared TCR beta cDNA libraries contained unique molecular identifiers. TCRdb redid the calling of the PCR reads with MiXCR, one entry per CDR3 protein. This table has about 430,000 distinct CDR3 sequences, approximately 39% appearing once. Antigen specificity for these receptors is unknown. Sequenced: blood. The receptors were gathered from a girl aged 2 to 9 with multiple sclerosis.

The CDR3 loop is CASSRPRVGNQPQHF. The CDR3 DNA is TGTGCCAGCAGTAGACCTCGGGTAGGCAATCAGCCCCAGCATTTT. The chain links TRBV6-2 or TRBV6-3 to TRBJ1-5, with unresolved D. The germline CDR1 and CDR2 sequences are MNHEY and SVGEGT. This CDR3 contains 15 residues. Trimming removed 5 bases from V and 2 bases from J, with 13 bases in between.

The CDR3 here is CASSYSRVRAARNTEAFF. The CDR3 DNA is TGTGCCAGCAGTTACTCGAGGGTTCGGGCAGCGAGGAACACTGAAGCTTTCTTT. The chain links TRBV6-5 to TRBJ1-1; D gene ambiguous. Trimming took 0 bases from V and 1 from J, leaving 18 bases between them. Germline CDR1 reads MNHEY; CDR2 reads SVGAGI. The CDR3 totals 18 residues.

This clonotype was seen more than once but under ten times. The DNA for the CDR3 is TGTGCCAGCACCATCCTTAGACTAGCCCGGATCACAGATACGCAGTATTTT. Its protein product is CASTILRLARITDTQYF. This rearrangement joins TRBV12-3 or TRBV12-4 to TRBJ2-3; 7 bases line up with TRBD2. Germline trimming cut 7 bases from V and 2 bases from J; bases unmatched to any gene: 15. The CDR3 contains 17 residues.

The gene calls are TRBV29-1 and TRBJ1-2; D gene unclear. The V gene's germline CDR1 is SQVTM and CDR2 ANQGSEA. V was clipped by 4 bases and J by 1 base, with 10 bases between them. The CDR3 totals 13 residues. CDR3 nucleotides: TGCAGCGTTGTGATAGGGCTTAACTATGGCTACACCTTC. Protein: CSVVIGLNYGYTF.

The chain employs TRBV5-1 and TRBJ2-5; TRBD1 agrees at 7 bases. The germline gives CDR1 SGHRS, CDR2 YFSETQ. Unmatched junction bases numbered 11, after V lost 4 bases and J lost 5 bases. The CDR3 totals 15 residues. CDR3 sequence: CASSPRVTGLETQYF. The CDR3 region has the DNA TGCGCCAGCAGCCCCCGTGTGACAGGGTTGGAGACCCAGTACTTC. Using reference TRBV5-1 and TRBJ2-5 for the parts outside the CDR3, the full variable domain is KAGVTQTPRYLIKTRGQQVTLSCSPISGHRSVSWYQQTPGQGLQFLFEYFSETQRNKGNFPGRFSGRQFSNSRSEMNVSTLELGDSALYLCASSPRVTGLETQYFGPGTRLLVL.

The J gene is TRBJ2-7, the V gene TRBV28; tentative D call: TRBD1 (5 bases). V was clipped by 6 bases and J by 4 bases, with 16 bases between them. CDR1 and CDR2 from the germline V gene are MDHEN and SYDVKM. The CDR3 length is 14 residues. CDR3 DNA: TGTGCCAGCAGACATGGGCAGGGAAGGTACGAGCAGTACTTC. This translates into CASRHGQGRYEQYF.

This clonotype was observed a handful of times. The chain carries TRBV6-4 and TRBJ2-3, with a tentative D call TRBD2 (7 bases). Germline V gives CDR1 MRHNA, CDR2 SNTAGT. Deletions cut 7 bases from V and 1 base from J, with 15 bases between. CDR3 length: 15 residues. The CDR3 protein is CASKEGGHRTDTQYF. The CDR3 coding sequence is TGTGCCAGCAAAGAGGGGGGGCATCGCACAGATACGCAGTATTTT.

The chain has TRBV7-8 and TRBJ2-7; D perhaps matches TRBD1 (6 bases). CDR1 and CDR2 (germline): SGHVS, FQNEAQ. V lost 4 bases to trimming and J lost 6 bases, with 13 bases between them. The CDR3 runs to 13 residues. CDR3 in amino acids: CASSSYTGSEQYF. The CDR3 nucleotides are TGTGCCAGCAGCTCCTATACAGGGAGCGAGCAGTACTTC.

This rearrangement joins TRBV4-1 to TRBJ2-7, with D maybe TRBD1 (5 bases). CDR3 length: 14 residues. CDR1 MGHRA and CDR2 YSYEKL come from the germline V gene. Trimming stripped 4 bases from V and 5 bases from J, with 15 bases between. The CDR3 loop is CASSLNQGMNEQYF. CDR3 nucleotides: TGCGCCAGCAGCCTCAACCAGGGAATGAACGAGCAGTACTTC.